Reported below is one T cell receptor beta chain. The entry originates in a study of blood T cell repertoires in COVID-19. Study-wide background: Specimens from acute and convalescent COVID-19 originated in the United States, Italy and Spain. Sources were T cells, B-cell-depleted T cells, or PBMCs; the material itself was cDNA or gDNA.

Germline loops: CDR1 LNHNV, CDR2 YYDKDF (reference sequence). There are 17 residues in the CDR3. V was clipped by 3 bases and J by 2 bases; unmatched bases: 10. In the original analysis: Estimation of nucleated cell counts relied on the amplification of reference gene primers. The data were produced by immunoSEQ multiplex PCR, yet TCRdb's version contains in-frame clones alone and is incomplete. Clone size and V and J calls were adopted from that table, with D and trimming inferred from the DNA. This table holds tens of thousands of clones, roughly 82% found once. The TCR comes from a woman aged 80 or over with acute or convalescent COVID-19. The genes are TRBV15 and TRBJ2-3; 8 bases line up with TRBD2. The sequenced material came from peripheral blood. The CDR3 loop is CATSSGPGRGDTDTQYF. CDR3 nucleotide sequence: TGTGCCACCAGCAGTGGGCCGGGGCGGGGGGACACAGATACGCAGTATTTT. The whole variable domain, filled in from reference TRBV15 and TRBJ2-3, reads DAMVIQNPRYQVTQFGKPVTLSCSQTLNHNVMYWYQQKSSQAPKLLFHYYDKDFNNEADTPDNFQSRRPNTSFCFLDIRSPGLGDTAMYLCATSSGPGRGDTDTQYFGPGTRLTVL.